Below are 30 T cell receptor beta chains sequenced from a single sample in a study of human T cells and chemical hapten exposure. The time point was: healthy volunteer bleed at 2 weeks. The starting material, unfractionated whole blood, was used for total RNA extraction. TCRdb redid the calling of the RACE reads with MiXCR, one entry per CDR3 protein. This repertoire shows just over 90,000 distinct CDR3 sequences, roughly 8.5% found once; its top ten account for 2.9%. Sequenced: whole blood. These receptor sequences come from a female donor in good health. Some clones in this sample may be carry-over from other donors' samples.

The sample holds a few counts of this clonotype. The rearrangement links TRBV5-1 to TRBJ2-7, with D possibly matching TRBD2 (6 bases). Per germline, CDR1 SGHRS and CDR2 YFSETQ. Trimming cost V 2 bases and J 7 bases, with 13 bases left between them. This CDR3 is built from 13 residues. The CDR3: CASSFGREEEQYF. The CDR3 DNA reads TGCGCCAGCAGCTTTGGCAGGGAGGAAGAGCAGTACTTC.

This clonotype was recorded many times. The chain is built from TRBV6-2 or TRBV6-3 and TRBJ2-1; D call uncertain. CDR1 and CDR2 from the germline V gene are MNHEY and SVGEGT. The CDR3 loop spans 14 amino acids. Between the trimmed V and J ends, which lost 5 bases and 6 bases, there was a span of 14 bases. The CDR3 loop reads CASSEIASGNEQFF. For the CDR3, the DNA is TGTGCCAGCAGTGAAATAGCTTCTGGCAATGAGCAGTTCTTC.

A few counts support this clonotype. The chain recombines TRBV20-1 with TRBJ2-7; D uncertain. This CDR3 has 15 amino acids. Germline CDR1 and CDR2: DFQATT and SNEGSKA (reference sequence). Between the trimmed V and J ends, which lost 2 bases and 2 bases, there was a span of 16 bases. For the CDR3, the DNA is TGCAGTGCTAGACCCCTAGGGCGGAGTACCTACGAGCAGTACTTC. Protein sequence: CSARPLGRSTYEQYF.

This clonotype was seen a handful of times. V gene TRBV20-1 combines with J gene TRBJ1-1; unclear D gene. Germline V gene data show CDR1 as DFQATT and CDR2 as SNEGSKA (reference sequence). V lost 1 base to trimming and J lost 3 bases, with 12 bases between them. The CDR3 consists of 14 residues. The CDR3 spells CSARVSDSHTEAFF. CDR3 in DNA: TGCAGTGCTAGAGTGAGTGATAGCCACACTGAAGCTTTCTTT.

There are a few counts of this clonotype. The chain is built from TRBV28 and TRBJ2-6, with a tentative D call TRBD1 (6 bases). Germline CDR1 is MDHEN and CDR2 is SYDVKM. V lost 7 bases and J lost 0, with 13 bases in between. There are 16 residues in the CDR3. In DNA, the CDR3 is TGTGCCAGCACCCTGAGAGGGGGCTCTGGGGCCAACGTCCTGACTTTC. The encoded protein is CASTLRGGSGANVLTF.

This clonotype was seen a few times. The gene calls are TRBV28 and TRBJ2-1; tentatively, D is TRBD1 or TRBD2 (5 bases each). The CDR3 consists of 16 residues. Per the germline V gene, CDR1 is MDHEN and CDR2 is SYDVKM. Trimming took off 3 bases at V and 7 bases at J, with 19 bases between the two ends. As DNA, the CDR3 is TGTGCCAGCAGTTTCCCCGGGACCGAGGGTGTAAATGAGCAGTTCTTC. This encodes CASSFPGTEGVNEQFF.

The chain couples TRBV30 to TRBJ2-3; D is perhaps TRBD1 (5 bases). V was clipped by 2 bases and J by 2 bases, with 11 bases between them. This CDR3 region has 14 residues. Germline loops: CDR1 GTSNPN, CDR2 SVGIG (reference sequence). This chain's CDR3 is CAWSKGVFTDTQYF. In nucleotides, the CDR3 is TGTGCCTGGAGTAAAGGGGTCTTCACAGATACGCAGTATTTT.

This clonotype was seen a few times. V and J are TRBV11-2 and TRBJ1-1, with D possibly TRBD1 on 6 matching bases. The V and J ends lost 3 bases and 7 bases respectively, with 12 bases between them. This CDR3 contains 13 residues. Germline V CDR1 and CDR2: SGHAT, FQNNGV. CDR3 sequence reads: CASSFGRGNEAFF. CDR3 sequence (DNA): TGTGCCAGCAGCTTTGGCAGGGGTAATGAAGCTTTCTTT.

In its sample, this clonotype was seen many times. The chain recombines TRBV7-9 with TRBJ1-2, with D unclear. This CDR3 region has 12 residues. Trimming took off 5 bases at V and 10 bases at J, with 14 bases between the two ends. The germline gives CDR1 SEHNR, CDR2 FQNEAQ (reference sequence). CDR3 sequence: CASSPGGISYTF. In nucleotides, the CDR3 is TGTGCCAGCAGCCCAGGAGGGATTTCCTACACCTTC.

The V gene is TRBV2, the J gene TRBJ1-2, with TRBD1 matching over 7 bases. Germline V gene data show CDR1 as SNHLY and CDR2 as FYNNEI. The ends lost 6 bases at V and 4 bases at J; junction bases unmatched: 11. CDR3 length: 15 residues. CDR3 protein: CASRLYRDSLYGYTF. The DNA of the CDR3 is TGTGCCAGCAGACTCTATAGGGACAGCCTCTATGGCTACACCTTC.

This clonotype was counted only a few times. CDR3 sequence reads: CASSQVLEGNEKLFF. For the CDR3, the DNA is TGCGCCAGCAGCCAAGTTTTGGAGGGGAATGAAAAACTGTTTTTT. V is TRBV4-1 and J is TRBJ1-4; possible D gene TRBD1, 5 bases. Germline CDR1 reads MGHRA; CDR2 reads YSYEKL. Between the trimmed V and J ends, which lost 1 base and 5 bases, there was a span of 11 bases. The CDR3 is 15 residues long.

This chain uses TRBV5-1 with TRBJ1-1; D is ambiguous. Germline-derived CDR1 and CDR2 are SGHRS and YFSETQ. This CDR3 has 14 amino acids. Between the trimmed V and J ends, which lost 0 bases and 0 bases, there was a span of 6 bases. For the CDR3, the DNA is TGCGCCAGCAGCTTGGTTTGGATGAACACTGAAGCTTTCTTT. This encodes CASSLVWMNTEAFF.

The CDR3 nucleotides read TGTGCCATCAGTGAGTCGTTTGAAAAACTGTTTTTT. Its translation is CAISESFEKLFF. V is TRBV10-3 and J is TRBJ1-4; D is undetermined. The CDR3 spans 12 residues. Germline V gene sequence: CDR1 ENHRY, CDR2 SYGVKD. Trimming took off 0 bases at V and 7 bases at J, with 3 bases between the two ends.

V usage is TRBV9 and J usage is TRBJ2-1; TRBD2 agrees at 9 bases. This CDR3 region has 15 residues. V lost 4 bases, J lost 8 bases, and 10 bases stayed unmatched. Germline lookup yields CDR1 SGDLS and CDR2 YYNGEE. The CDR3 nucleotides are TGTGCCAGCAGCCTTGGACTAGCGATCAGGGATGAGCAGTTCTTC. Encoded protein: CASSLGLAIRDEQFF.

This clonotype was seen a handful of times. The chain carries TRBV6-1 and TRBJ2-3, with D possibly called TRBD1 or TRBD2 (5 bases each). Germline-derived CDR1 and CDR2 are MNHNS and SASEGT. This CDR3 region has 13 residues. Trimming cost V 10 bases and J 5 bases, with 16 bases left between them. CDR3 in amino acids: CAIRLGVQDTQYF. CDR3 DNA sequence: TGTGCCATCAGGCTGGGGGTTCAAGATACGCAGTATTTT.

CDR3 coding DNA: TGCAGCGTTGTCCCCGGGGGTCTCGGAGCTTTCTTT. Encoded protein: CSVVPGGLGAFF. This sequence joins TRBV29-1 and TRBJ1-1, with D possibly being TRBD1 (5 bases). Trimming cost V 4 bases and J 10 bases, with 16 bases left between them. Germline CDR1 is SQVTM and CDR2 is ANQGSEA. The CDR3 covers 12 residues.

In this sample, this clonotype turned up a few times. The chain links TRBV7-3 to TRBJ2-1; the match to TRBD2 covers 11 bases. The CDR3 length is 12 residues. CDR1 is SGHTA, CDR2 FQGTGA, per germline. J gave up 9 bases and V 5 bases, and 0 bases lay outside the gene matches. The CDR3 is CASSTSGGEQFF. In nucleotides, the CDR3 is TGTGCCAGCAGCACTAGCGGGGGTGAGCAGTTCTTC.

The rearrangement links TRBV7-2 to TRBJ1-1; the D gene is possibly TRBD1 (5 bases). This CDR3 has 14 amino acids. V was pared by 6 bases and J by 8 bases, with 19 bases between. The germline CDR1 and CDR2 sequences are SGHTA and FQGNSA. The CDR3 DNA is TGTGCCAGCAGATCATTCAGGGAGGAGGACGAAGCTTTCTTT. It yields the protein CASRSFREEDEAFF.

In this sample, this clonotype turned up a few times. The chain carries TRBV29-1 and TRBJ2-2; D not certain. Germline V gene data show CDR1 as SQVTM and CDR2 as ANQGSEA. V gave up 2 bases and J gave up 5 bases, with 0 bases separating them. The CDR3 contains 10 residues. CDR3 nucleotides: TGCAGCGTTGAAACCGGGGAGCTGTTTTTT. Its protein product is CSVETGELFF.

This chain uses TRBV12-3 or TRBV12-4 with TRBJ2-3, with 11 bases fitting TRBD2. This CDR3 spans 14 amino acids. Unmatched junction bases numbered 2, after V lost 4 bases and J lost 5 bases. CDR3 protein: CASSSGTSGDTQYF. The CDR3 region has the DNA TGTGCCAGCAGTTCCGGGACTAGCGGAGATACGCAGTATTTT.

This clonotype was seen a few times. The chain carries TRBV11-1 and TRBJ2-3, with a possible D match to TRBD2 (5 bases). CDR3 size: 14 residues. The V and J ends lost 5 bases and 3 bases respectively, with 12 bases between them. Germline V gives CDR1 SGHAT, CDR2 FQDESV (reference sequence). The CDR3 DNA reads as TGTGCCAGCAGCCTTGACCGCGGGACAGATACGCAGTATTTT. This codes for CASSLDRGTDTQYF.

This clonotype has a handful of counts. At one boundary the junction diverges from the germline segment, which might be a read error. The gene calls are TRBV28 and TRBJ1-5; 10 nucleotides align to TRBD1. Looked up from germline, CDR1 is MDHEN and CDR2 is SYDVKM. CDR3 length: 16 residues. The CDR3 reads CASPGTGAHSNQSQHF. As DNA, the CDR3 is TGTGCCAGCCCCGGGACAGGGGCCCATAGCAATCAGTCCCAGCATTTT.

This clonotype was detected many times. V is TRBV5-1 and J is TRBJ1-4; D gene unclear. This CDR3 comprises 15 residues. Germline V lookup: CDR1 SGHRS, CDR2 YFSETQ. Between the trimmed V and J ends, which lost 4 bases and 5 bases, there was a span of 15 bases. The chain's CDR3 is CASSPGPLPNEKLFF. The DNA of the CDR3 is TGCGCCAGCAGCCCAGGACCGCTTCCCAATGAAAAACTGTTTTTT. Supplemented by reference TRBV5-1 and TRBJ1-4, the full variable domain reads KAGVTQTPRYLIKTRGQQVTLSCSPISGHRSVSWYQQTPGQGLQFLFEYFSETQRNKGNFPGRFSGRQFSNSRSEMNVSTLELGDSALYLCASSPGPLPNEKLFFGSGTQLSVL.

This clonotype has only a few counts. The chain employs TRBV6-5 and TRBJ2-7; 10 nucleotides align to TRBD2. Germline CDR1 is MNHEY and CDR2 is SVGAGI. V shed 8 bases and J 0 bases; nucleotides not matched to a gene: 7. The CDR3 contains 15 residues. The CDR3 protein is CASAPGTSASYEQYF. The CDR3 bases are TGTGCCAGCGCGCCCGGGACTAGCGCCTCCTACGAGCAGTACTTC.

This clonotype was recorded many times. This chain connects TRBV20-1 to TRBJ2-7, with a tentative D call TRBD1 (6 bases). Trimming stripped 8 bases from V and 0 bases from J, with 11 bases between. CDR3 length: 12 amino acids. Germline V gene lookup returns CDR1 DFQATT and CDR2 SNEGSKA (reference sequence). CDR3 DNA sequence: TGCAGTCCCCGGGACATCTCCTACGAGCAGTACTTC. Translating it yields CSPRDISYEQYF.

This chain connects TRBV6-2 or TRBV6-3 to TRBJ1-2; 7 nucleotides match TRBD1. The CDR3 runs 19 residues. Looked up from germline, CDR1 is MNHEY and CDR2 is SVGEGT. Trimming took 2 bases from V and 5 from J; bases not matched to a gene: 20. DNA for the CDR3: TGTGCCAGCAGTTACGAATTCGAGTTCAGGGGGGACCAGAAGTATGGCTACACCTTC. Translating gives CASSYEFEFRGDQKYGYTF.

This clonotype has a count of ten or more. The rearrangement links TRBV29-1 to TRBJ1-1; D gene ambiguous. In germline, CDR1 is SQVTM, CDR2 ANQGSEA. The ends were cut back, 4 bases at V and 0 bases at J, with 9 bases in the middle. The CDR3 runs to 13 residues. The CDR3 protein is CSVAGRLNTEAFF. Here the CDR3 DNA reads TGCAGCGTTGCAGGCAGGCTGAACACTGAAGCTTTCTTT.

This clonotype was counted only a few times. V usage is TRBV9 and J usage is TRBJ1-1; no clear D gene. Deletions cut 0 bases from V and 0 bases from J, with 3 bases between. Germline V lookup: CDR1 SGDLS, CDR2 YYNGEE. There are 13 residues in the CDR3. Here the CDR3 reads CASSVVLNTEAFF. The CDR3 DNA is TGTGCCAGCAGCGTAGTGCTGAACACTGAAGCTTTCTTT.

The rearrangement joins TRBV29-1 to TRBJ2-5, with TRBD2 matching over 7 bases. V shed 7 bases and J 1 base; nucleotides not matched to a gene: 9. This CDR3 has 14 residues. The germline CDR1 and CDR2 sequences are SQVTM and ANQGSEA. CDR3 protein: CSARTGRIQETQYF. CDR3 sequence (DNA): TGCAGCGCCCGAACCGGGAGGATCCAAGAGACCCAGTACTTC.

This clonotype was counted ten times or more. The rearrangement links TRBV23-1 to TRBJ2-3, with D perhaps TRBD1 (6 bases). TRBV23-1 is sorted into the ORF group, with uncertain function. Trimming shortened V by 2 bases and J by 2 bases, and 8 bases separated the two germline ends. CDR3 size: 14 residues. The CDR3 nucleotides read TGCGCCAGCAGTCAAGGACAGTTCACAGATACGCAGTATTTT. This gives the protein CASSQGQFTDTQYF.